Listed below are T cell receptor beta chains from one sample, sequenced in a study of blood T cell repertoires in COVID-19. Here immunoSEQ multiplex PCR was the method, and the copy in TCRdb shows in-frame clones only, minus some. Among some 670,000 clones listed, just under 90% were seen once. Sequenced sample: peripheral blood. Receptors were obtained from a woman aged 18 to 35 with acute or convalescent COVID-19. The CDR3 runs from the conserved cysteine through the conserved F or W. A D gene is named only where the DNA matches it firmly. Some rows have no size entry. The others give once, few or many, or a class for an expanded clone.

D,size,V,J,CDR3,DNA
.,.,TRBV4-1,TRBJ2-7,CASSQRMEGNEQYF,TGCGCCAGCAGCCAAAGAATGGAGGGGAACGAGCAGTACTTC
TRBD1,.,TRBV5-1,TRBJ1-1,CASSAAGTGVTEAFF,TGCGCCAGCAGCGCCGCTGGGACAGGGGTCACTGAAGCTTTCTTT
TRBD1,.,TRBV27,TRBJ2-1,CASSPDRDPYNEQFF,TGTGCCAGCAGTCCCGACAGGGACCCCTACAATGAGCAGTTCTTC
TRBD2,.,TRBV5-5,TRBJ2-3,CASSPLAGREQYF,TGTGCCAGCAGCCCGTTAGCGGGAAGGGAGCAGTATTTT
.,.,TRBV6-2/TRBV6-3,TRBJ1-1,CASSYGQTTLAFF,TGTGCCAGCAGTTACGGACAGACGACGTTAGCTTTCTTT
TRBD1,.,TRBV6-2/TRBV6-3,TRBJ2-7,CASSETGGYSYEQYF,TGTGCCAGCAGTGAGACAGGGGGATACTCCTACGAGCAGTACTTC
.,.,TRBV6-5,TRBJ1-2,CASSYRGYGYTF,TGTGCCAGCAGTTACCGGGGTTACGGCTACACCTTC
TRBD1,.,TRBV2,TRBJ2-2,CASSGDRGVGTGELFF,TGTGCCAGCAGTGGCGACAGGGGCGTGGGCACCGGGGAGCTGTTTTTT
TRBD1,.,TRBV7-8,TRBJ1-2,CATQGLTGTGGLGYTF,TGTGCCACCCAGGGACTAACCGGGACAGGGGGTCTTGGCTACACCTTC
.,.,TRBV21-1,TRBJ1-2,CASSKQGDYGYTF,TGTGCCAGCAGCAAACAGGGGGACTATGGCTACACCTTC
.,few,TRBV7-9,TRBJ1-2,CASSSVSYGYTF,TGTGCCAGCAGCTCGGTTTCCTATGGCTACACCTTC
.,once,TRBV4-3,TRBJ1-4,CASSQDRTRGSFNEKLFF,TGCGCCAGCAGCCAAGATAGGACTCGAGGCAGCTTTAATGAAAAACTGTTTTTT
.,.,TRBV3-1/TRBV3-2,TRBJ1-5,CASSPKQGRPQHF,TGTGCCAGCAGCCCGAAACAGGGTAGGCCCCAGCATTTT
TRBD1,.,TRBV5-6,TRBJ2-1,CASSLGGTGTSYNEQFF,TGTGCCAGCAGCTTGGGCGGGACAGGGACCTCCTACAATGAGCAGTTCTTC
.,.,TRBV12-5,TRBJ1-2,CASGLVGSNGYTF,TGTGCTAGTGGTTTGGTAGGGAGCAATGGCTACACCTTC
TRBD1,.,TRBV29-1,TRBJ1-2,CSAPGGYYGYTF,TGCAGCGCTCCAGGGGGGTACTATGGCTACACCTTC
.,few,TRBV10-3,TRBJ1-2,CAAGGGNYGYTF,TGTGCCGCCGGGGGGGGGAACTATGGCTACACCTTC
TRBD1,.,TRBV7-9,TRBJ2-7,CASSFLRDRANEQYF,TGTGCCAGCAGCTTTCTCCGGGACAGGGCCAACGAGCAGTACTTC
.,.,TRBV28,TRBJ2-7,CASSLSGAGEQYF,TGTGCCAGCAGTTTATCTGGTGCAGGCGAGCAGTACTTC
.,.,TRBV9,TRBJ2-6,CASSPSGANVLTF,TGTGCCAGCAGCCCGAGCGGGGCCAACGTCCTGACTTTC
TRBD2,.,TRBV11-2,TRBJ2-3,CASSLRTSGFTDTQYF,TGTGCCAGCAGCTTACGGACTAGCGGATTCACAGATACGCAGTATTTT
TRBD1,.,TRBV7-9,TRBJ2-7,CASSTGTDLYEQYF,TGTGCCAGCAGTACCGGGACAGACTTATACGAGCAGTACTTC
.,.,TRBV27,TRBJ2-1,CASQNYNEQFF,TGTGCCAGCCAAAACTACAATGAGCAGTTCTTC
.,.,TRBV11-2,TRBJ1-2,CASRSFGQTGYTF,TGTGCCAGCAGAAGTTTCGGACAGACAGGCTACACCTTC
TRBD1,.,TRBV6-5,TRBJ1-5,CASKTGNQPQHF,TGTGCCAGCAAGACAGGGAACCAGCCCCAGCATTTT
TRBD1,.,TRBV3-1/TRBV3-2,TRBJ1-2,CASSPTGGIGYGYTF,TGTGCCAGCAGCCCCACAGGGGGGATCGGCTATGGCTACACCTTC
.,.,TRBV5-1,TRBJ1-6,CASSLASYNSPLHF,TGCGCCAGCAGCTTGGCGTCCTATAATTCACCCCTCCACTTT
TRBD2,.,TRBV9,TRBJ2-3,CASSVVKGLGDSTDTQYF,TGTGCCAGCAGCGTAGTGAAGGGACTAGGGGACAGCACAGATACGCAGTATTTT
.,.,TRBV28,TRBJ1-2,CASSLDPVEDGYTF,TGTGCCAGCAGTTTGGATCCGGTGGAGGATGGCTACACCTTC
.,.,TRBV4-1,TRBJ2-7,CASSQGAEQYF,TGCGCCAGCAGCCAAGGGGCCGAGCAGTACTTC
TRBD1,.,TRBV2,TRBJ2-7,CASSRGQGYEQYF,TGTGCCAGCAGTCGGGGACAGGGCTACGAGCAGTACTTC